The 24 T cell receptor beta chains presented below share a single source sample, sequenced in a study of vaccination and CD4 T cells after COVID-19 (dated by TCRdb to the early 2020s). Explained via the paper, the treatment or condition label denotes: roughly 10-day PBMC culture with coronavirus spike peptide pools or control peptides (ViraFEST assay). CD4+ T cells from unexposed donors were collected before the COVID-19 pandemic (2011-2018). Their specific antigens are unknown. The library was produced with PCR. Reads for this sample came from an Illumina iSeq 100. At the Johns Hopkins FTIC core, DNA from the cultured CD4+ T cells underwent TCR sequencing with the Oncomine TCR Beta short-read assay. Using fastp trimming at Q25 and MiXCR clonotype assembly, TCRdb reanalyzed the public sequencing data and kept in-frame beta chains. Rows are combined by CDR3 protein, so each entry shows the most common genes and DNA. In all, the sample holds roughly 7,400 distinct CDR3 sequences, and about 38% of those were seen once. The leading ten clones occupy around 35% of the sample.

Sequencing used CD4+ T cells from blood, cultured in vitro. The receptors come from a human donor in good health.

The chain is built from TRBV10-3 and TRBJ2-5; D unclear. This CDR3 comprises 13 residues. Trimming removed 4 bases at V and 5 bases at J, with 11 bases between. Germline CDR1 ENHRY, CDR2 SYGVKD. The DNA of the CDR3 is TGTGCCATCAGTGCCCAAGATGAGGAGACCCAGTACTTC. Translating gives CAISAQDEETQYF.

There are a few counts of this clonotype. The rearrangement joins TRBV20-1 to TRBJ2-2, with 7 bases aligning to TRBD1. Germline trimming cut 2 bases from V and 2 bases from J; bases unmatched to any gene: 5. The CDR3 extends over 15 amino acids. The germline gives CDR1 DFQATT, CDR2 SNEGSKA (reference sequence). DNA of the CDR3: TGCAGTGCTAGATCAGGGGGAGTAAACACCGGGGAGCTGTTTTTT. The encoded protein is CSARSGGVNTGELFF.

V and J are TRBV21-1 and TRBJ2-7; TRBD1, as called in the table, went unchecked against the DNA. TRBV21-1 is a documented pseudogene. CDR3 length equals 14 residues. CDR3 in amino acids: CASSKGYRTYEQYF. The CDR3 nucleotides are TGTGCCAGCAGCAAAGGTTACAGGACCTACGAGCAGTACTTC.

This clonotype was seen a few times. The V and J genes are TRBV2 and TRBJ1-6; tentative D call: TRBD1 (5 bases). This CDR3 has 15 amino acids. CDR1 and CDR2 (germline): SNHLY, FYNNEI. V lost 3 bases to trimming and J lost 7 bases, with 13 bases between them. The CDR3 DNA reads TGTGCCAGCAGTGACGATCGAGGGGACAATTCACCCCTCCACTTT. This codes for CASSDDRGDNSPLHF. The entire variable domain, with the rest obtained from reference TRBV2 and TRBJ1-6, is as follows: EPEVTQTPSHQVTQMGQEVILRCVPISNHLYFYWYRQILGQKVEFLVSFYNNEISEKSEIFDDQFSVERPDGSNFTLKIRSTKLEDSAMYFCASSDDRGDNSPLHFGNGTRLTVT.

J is TRBJ2-3 and V is TRBV5-4; 11 bases align to TRBD2. CDR1 and CDR2 (germline): SGHNT, YYREEE (reference sequence). The J segment lost 2 bases and the V segment lost 1 base, leaving 6 bases of the junction unmatched. CDR3 length: 17 residues. The DNA of the CDR3 is TGTGCCAGCAGCTTGACTAGCGGGGGCTTCGTCACAGATACGCAGTATTTT. This sequence encodes CASSLTSGGFVTDTQYF.

This clonotype ranks as medium-sized. The rearrangement uses TRBV7-9 and TRBJ1-5; D is undetermined. CDR3 length: 13 residues. In germline, CDR1 is SEHNR, CDR2 FQNEAQ (reference sequence). With 2 bases removed from V and 6 bases from J, the gap between germline ends came to 8 bases. CDR3 nucleotide sequence: TGTGCCAGCAGCTTAAAAGGGTTTCAGCCCCAGCATTTT. Translating it yields CASSLKGFQPQHF. Filled out from reference TRBV7-9 and TRBJ1-5, the complete variable domain reads DTGVSQNPRHKITKRGQNVTFRCDPISEHNRLYWYRQTLGQGPEFLTYFQNEAQLEKSRLLSDRFSAERPKGSFSTLEIQRTEQGDSAMYLCASSLKGFQPQHFGDGTRLSIL.

This chain links TRBV18 with TRBJ1-2, with D maybe TRBD1 (6 bases). The length of the CDR3 is 14 residues. The V gene's germline CDR1 is KGHSH and CDR2 LQKENI. V was pared by 8 bases and J by 3 bases, with 16 bases between. The CDR3 loop is CASQGTAVDYGYTF. Written as DNA, the CDR3 is TGTGCCAGCCAGGGGACGGCGGTGGACTATGGCTACACCTTC.

The table lists this clonotype with a few counts. J is TRBJ1-5 and V is TRBV20-1; TRBD1 matches at 9 bases. CDR1 is DFQATT, CDR2 SNEGSKA, per germline (reference sequence). The CDR3 has 13 amino acids. V gave up 4 bases and J gave up 7 bases; unmatched junction bases: 5. In DNA form, the CDR3 reads TGCAGTGCTAAAGGACAGGGGAACCAGCCCCAGCATTTT. Translation gives CSAKGQGNQPQHF.

The chain employs TRBV19 and TRBJ1-5, with D possibly matching TRBD1 (6 bases). The V end lost 3 bases, the J end lost 9 bases, and 18 bases lay between the germline ends. Germline V gene data show CDR1 as LNHDA and CDR2 as SQIVND (reference sequence). The CDR3 is made up of 15 amino acids. The CDR3 DNA reads as TGTGCCAGTAGTATGGGGTCGACAGGCAGTGGGCCCCAGCATTTT. It is translated as CASSMGSTGSGPQHF.

The rearrangement links TRBV7-2 to TRBJ2-1; 9 bases line up with TRBD2. Germline-derived CDR1 and CDR2 are SGHTA and FQGNSA. The V gene end was trimmed by 2 bases and the J gene end by 15 bases; junction bases not matched to a gene: 8. The CDR3 has 13 residues. CDR3 protein: CASSLSQRGAVFF. CDR3 nucleotide sequence: TGTGCCAGCAGCTTATCACAGCGGGGGGCAGTGTTCTTC.

This rearrangement joins TRBV7-3 to TRBJ1-1; no firm D call. Trimming cost V 8 bases and J 1 base, with 11 bases left between them. Germline-derived CDR1 and CDR2 are SGHTA and FQGTGA. The CDR3 spans 13 residues. The CDR3 nucleotides are TGTGCCAGCGCCCCGACAAAGAACACTGAAGCTTTCTTT. It translates to CASAPTKNTEAFF.

Here the CDR3 reads CASSKATGPNVGGYTF. The CDR3 DNA reads TGTGCCAGCAGCAAAGCCACAGGGCCTAATGTGGGTGGCTACACCTTC. V is TRBV21-1 and J is TRBJ1-2; the table gives TRBD1 as D, unverified against the DNA. TRBV21-1 corresponds to a pseudogene. The CDR3 is made up of 16 amino acids.

The chain joins TRBV6-4 to TRBJ2-2; tentatively, D is TRBD1 (5 bases). Germline values: CDR1 MRHNA, CDR2 SNTAGT. The CDR3 runs 13 residues. Trimming cost V 4 bases and J 3 bases, with 6 bases left between them. CDR3 in amino acids: CASSGGDTGELFF. CDR3 nucleotides: TGTGCCAGCAGTGGGGGCGACACCGGGGAGCTGTTTTTT.

V gene TRBV5-1 combines with J gene TRBJ1-6, with D uncertain. The CDR3 sequence is 15 residues long. Trimming left V 0 bases short and J 7 bases short, with 11 bases between. CDR1 and CDR2 from the germline V gene are SGHRS and YFSETQ. The CDR3 reads CASSLVTAGNSPLHF. The CDR3 bases are TGCGCCAGCAGCTTGGTGACCGCGGGGAATTCACCCCTCCACTTT.

This clonotype was seen a few times. CDR3 nucleotide sequence: TGCAGTGCCGTGGGAATGAACACTGAAGCTTTCTTT. This codes for CSAVGMNTEAFF. The chain is built from TRBV20-1 and TRBJ1-1; D remains ambiguous. V dropped 6 bases and J dropped 0 bases, with 8 bases sitting between them. The CDR3 has 12 residues. The V gene's germline CDR1 is DFQATT and CDR2 SNEGSKA (reference sequence).

V and J are TRBV28 and TRBJ1-2; D perhaps matches TRBD1 (6 bases). The germline gives CDR1 MDHEN, CDR2 SYDVKM. V lost 6 bases, J lost 4 bases, and 15 bases lay in between. The CDR3 totals 14 residues. CDR3 bases: TGTGCCAGCAGCCAAACAGGGAACGGCTATGGCTACACCTTC. This translates into CASSQTGNGYGYTF.

This clonotype appeared a few times. This sequence joins TRBV6-1 and TRBJ1-5, with unresolved D. Trimming took 4 bases from V and 9 from J, leaving 10 bases between them. Looked up from germline, CDR1 is MNHNS and CDR2 is SASEGT. The CDR3 has 12 amino acids. Here the CDR3 reads CASSGHLGPQHF. In nucleotides, the CDR3 is TGTGCCAGCAGTGGGCACCTAGGGCCCCAGCATTTT.

The V gene is TRBV7-9, the J gene TRBJ2-1, with D possibly TRBD1 on 6 matching bases. In germline, CDR1 is SEHNR, CDR2 FQNEAQ (reference sequence). The CDR3 is 15 residues long. Between the trimmed V and J ends, which lost 3 bases and 7 bases, there was a span of 16 bases. DNA for the CDR3: TGTGCCAGCAGCTTCCCGGGACAAAGACTGAATGAGCAGTTCTTC. Amino acid sequence: CASSFPGQRLNEQFF.

The chain carries TRBV11-2 and TRBJ1-1; 8 nucleotides match TRBD1. The CDR3 spans 15 residues. Trimming at V came to 3 bases and at J to 3 bases, leaving 6 bases not matched to a gene. From germline, CDR1 is SGHAT and CDR2 FQNNGV. This chain's CDR3 is CASSFPGTGDTEAFF. The CDR3 DNA is TGTGCCAGCAGCTTCCCCGGGACAGGCGACACTGAAGCTTTCTTT.

The gene calls are TRBV7-3 and TRBJ2-3; D is ambiguous. V lost 3 bases and J 6 bases, leaving 13 bases between the germline ends. In germline, CDR1 is SGHTA, CDR2 FQGTGA. CDR3 length: 14 residues. This CDR3 reads CASSLGWAEDTQYF. The CDR3 DNA sequence: TGTGCCAGCAGCTTGGGTTGGGCAGAGGATACGCAGTATTTT.

The CDR3 sequence: CASSLSAGTGNTIYF. CDR3 coding DNA: TGTGCCAGCAGCTTGTCAGCGGGGACTGGAAACACCATATATTTT. The chain links TRBV7-2 to TRBJ1-3; D unresolved. Germline-derived CDR1 and CDR2 are SGHTA and FQGNSA. V was clipped by 3 bases and J by 2 bases, with 11 bases between them. The CDR3 runs to 15 residues. Together with reference TRBV7-2 and TRBJ1-3, the CDR3 gives the full variable domain: GAGVSQSPSNKVTEKGKDVELRCDPISGHTALYWYRQSLGQGLEFLIYFQGNSAPDKSGLPSDRFSAERTGGSVSTLTIQRTQQEDSAVYLCASSLSAGTGNTIYFGEGSWLTVV.

This clonotype was picked up one time. The chain has TRBV11-1 and TRBJ2-3; 12 nucleotides agree with TRBD2. This CDR3 has 15 residues. V lost 5 bases, J lost 6 bases, and 6 bases stayed unmatched. The germline gives CDR1 SGHAT, CDR2 FQDESV (reference sequence). CDR3 protein: CASSRLAGGTDTQYF. The CDR3 coding sequence is TGTGCCAGCAGCCGTCTAGCGGGGGGGACCGATACGCAGTATTTT.

The chain is built from TRBV27 and TRBJ1-6; the D gene is possibly TRBD1 (6 bases). This CDR3 is built from 16 residues. V lost 7 bases and J 8 bases, leaving 21 bases between the germline ends. CDR1 is MNHEY, CDR2 SMNVEV, per germline (reference sequence). The CDR3 sequence: CASTGRGAGRYSPLHF. In DNA form, the CDR3 reads TGTGCCAGCACTGGAAGGGGGGCAGGTCGCTATTCACCCCTCCACTTT.

This chain connects TRBV27 to TRBJ1-2, with 9 nucleotides matching TRBD1. The germline gives CDR1 MNHEY, CDR2 SMNVEV (reference sequence). The CDR3 has 13 residues. The ends lost 6 bases at V and 6 bases at J; junction bases unmatched: 5. The CDR3 coding sequence is TGTGCCAGCAGACACACAGGGGGCCATGGCTACACCTTC. This gives the protein CASRHTGGHGYTF.